This entry features one T cell receptor beta chain sequence. RNA transcripts gave rise to amplified TCR beta CDR3 regions. The HTBI primer set was used in a first-round RT-PCR of the TCR CDR3. TCRdb itself ran the multiplex PCR reads through MiXCR, one entry per CDR3 protein. The sample holds about 590,000 distinct CDR3 sequences, around 16% seen once. This sample was taken from a study of T cells in Graves' hyperthyroidism and ophthalmopathy. The CDR3 covers 15 residues. V dropped 2 bases and J dropped 7; count of bases not matched to a gene: 3. CDR1 MNHNS and CDR2 SASEGT come from the germline V gene.

The chain couples TRBV6-1 to TRBJ1-6; the match to TRBD1 covers 9 bases. The sequencing sample was made of blood. The origin of this receptor is a woman in her thirties with Graves' hyperthyroidism. For the CDR3, the DNA is TGTGCCAGCAGTGAAAGGGACAGGGAAAATTCACCCCTCCACTTT. This encodes CASSERDRENSPLHF.